This T cell receptor beta chain appears in the sequencing data of a study of blood T cell repertoires in COVID-19. TCRdb's table, derived via immunoSEQ multiplex PCR, lists solely in-frame clones and lacks some. Altogether 120,000 to 150,000 clones are present, 85% being singletons, with the ten largest covering about 3%. Trimming stripped 0 bases from V and 1 base from J, with 9 bases between. The germline gives CDR1 LGHNA, CDR2 YNFKEQ. The CDR3 covers 15 residues. This chain connects TRBV4-2 to TRBJ1-1, with D perhaps TRBD1 (5 bases). Material: peripheral blood. The TCR sequence derives from a woman between 40 and 50 years old with active or convalescent COVID-19. The CDR3 spells CASSQDLTGNTEAFF. The CDR3 DNA is TGTGCCAGCAGCCAAGATCTTACAGGGAACACTGAAGCTTTCTTT.